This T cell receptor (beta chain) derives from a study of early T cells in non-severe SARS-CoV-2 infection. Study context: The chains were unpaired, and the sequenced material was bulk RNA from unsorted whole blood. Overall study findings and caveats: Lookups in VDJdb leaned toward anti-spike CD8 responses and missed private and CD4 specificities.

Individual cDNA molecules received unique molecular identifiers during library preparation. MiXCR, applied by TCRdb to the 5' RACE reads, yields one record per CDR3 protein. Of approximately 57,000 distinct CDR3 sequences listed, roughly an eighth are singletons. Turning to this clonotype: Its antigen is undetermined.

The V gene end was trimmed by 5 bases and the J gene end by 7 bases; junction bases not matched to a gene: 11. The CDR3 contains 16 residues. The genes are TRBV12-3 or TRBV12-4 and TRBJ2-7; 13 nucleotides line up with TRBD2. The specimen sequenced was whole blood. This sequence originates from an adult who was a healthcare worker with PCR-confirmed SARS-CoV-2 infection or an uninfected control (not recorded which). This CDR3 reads CASSPRTSGGSREQYF. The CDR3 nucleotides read TGTGCCAGCAGTCCAAGGACTAGCGGGGGCTCGAGGGAGCAGTACTTC.